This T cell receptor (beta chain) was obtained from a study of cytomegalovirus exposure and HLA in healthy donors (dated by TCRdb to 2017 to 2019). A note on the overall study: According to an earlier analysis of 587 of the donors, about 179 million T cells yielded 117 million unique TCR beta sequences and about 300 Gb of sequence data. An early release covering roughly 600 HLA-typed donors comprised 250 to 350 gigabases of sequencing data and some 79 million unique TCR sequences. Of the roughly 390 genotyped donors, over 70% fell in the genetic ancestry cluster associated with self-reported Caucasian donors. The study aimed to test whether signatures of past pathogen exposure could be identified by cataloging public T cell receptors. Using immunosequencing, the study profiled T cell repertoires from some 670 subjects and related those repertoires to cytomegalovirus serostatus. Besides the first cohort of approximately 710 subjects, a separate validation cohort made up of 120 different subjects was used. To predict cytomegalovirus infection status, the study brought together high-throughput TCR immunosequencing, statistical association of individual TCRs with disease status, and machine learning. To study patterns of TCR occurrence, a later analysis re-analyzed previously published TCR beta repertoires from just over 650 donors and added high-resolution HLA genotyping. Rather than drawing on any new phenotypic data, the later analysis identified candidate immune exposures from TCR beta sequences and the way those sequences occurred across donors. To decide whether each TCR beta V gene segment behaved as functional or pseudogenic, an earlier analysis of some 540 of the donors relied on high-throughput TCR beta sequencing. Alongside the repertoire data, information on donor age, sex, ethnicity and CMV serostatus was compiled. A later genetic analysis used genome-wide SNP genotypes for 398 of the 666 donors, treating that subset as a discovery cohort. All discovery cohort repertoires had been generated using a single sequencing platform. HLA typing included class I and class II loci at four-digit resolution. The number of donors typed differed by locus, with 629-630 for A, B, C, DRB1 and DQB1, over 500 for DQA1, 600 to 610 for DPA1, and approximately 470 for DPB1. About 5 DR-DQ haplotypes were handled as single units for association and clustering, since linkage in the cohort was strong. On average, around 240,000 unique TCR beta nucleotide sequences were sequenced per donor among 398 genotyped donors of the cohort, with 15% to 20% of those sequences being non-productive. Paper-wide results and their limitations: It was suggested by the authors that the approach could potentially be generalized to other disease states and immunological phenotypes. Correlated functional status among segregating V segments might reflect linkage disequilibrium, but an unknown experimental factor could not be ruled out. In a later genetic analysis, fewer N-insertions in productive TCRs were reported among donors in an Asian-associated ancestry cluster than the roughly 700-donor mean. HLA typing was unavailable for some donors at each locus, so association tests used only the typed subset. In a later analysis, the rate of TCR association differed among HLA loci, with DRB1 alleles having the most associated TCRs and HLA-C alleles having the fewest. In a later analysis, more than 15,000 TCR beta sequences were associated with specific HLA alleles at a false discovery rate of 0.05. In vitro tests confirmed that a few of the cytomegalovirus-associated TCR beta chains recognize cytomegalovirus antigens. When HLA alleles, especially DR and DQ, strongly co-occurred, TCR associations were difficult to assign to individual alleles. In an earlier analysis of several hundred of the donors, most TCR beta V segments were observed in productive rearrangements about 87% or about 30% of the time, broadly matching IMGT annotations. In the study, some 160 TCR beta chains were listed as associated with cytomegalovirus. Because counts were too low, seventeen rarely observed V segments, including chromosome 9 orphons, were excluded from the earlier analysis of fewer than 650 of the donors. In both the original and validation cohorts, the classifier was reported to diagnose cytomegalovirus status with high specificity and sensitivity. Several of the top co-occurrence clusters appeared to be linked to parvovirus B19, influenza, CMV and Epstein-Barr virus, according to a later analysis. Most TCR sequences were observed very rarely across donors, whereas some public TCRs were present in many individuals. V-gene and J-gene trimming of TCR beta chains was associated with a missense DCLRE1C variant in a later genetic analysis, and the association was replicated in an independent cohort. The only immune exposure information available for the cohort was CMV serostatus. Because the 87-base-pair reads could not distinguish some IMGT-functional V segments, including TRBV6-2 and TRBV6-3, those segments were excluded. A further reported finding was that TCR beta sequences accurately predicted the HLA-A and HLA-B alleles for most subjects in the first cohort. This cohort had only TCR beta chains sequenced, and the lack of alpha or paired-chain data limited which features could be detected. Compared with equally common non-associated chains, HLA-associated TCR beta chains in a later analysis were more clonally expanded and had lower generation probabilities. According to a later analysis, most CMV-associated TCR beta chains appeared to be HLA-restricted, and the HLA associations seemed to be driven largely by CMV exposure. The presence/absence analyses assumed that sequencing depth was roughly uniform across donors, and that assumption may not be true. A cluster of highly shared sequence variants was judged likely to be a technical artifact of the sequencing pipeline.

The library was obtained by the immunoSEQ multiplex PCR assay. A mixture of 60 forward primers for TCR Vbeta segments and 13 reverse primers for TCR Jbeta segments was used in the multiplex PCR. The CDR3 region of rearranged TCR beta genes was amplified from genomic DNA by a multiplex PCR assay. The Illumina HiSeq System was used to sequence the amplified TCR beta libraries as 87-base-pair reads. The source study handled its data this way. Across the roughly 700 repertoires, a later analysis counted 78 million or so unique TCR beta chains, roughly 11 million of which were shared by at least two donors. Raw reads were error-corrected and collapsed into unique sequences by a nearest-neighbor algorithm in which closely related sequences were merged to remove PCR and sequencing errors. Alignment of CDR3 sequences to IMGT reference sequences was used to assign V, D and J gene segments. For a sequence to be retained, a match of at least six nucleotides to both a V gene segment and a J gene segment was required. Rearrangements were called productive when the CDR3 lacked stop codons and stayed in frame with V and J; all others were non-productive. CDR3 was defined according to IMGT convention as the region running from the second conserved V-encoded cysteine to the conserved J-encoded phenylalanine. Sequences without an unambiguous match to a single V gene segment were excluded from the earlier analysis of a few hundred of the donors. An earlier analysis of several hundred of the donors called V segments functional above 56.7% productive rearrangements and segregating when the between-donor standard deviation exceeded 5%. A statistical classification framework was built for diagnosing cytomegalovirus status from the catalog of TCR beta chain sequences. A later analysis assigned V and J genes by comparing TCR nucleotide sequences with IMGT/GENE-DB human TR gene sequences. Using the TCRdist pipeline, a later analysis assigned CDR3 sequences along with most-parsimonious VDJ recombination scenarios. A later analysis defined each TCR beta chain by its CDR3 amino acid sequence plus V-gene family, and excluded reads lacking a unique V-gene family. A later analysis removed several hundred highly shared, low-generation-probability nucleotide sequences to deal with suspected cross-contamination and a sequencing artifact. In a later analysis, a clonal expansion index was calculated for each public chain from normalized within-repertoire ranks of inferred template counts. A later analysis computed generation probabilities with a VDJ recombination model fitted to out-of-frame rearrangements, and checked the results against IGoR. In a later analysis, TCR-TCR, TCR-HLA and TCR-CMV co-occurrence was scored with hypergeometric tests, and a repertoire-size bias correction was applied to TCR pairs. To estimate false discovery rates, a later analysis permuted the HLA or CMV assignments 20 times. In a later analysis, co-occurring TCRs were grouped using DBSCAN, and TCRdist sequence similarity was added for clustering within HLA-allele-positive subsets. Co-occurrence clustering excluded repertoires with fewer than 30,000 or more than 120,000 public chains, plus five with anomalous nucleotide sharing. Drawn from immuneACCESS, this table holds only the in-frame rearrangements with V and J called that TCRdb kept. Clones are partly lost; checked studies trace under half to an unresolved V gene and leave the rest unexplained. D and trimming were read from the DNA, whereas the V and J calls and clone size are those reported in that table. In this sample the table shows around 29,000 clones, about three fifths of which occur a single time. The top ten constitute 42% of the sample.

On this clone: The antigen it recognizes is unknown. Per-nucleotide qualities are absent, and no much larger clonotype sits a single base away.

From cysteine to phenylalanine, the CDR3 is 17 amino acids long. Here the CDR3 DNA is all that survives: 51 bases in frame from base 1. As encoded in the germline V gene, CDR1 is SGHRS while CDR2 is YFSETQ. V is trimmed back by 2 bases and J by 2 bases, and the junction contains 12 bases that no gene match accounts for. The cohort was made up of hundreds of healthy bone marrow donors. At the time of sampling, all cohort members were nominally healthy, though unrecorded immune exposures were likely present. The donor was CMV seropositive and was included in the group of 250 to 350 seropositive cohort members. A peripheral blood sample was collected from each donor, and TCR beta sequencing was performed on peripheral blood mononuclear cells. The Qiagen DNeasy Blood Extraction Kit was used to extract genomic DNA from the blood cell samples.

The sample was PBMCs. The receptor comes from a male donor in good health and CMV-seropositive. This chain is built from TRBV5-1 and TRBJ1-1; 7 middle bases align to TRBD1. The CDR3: CASSLRRGTATNTEAFF. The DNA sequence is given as TGCGCCAGCAGCTTAAGACGGGGGACAGCAACCAACACTGAAGCTTTCTTT.